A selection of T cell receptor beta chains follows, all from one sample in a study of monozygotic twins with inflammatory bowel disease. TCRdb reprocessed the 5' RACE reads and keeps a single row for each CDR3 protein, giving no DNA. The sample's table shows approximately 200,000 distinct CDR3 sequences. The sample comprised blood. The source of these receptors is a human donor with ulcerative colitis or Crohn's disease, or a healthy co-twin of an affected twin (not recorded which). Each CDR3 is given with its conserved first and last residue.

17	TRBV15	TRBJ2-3	CATSRVMGRAITDTQYF
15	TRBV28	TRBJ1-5	CASSPQGPGNQPQHF
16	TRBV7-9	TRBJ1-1	CASSLALGFRNTEAFF
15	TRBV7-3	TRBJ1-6	CASSLAGGSNSPLHF
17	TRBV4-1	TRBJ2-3	CASSQDPPRGVADTQYF
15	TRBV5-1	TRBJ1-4	CASSVVGVRSEKLFF
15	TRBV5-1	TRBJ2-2	CASSFGTANTGELFF
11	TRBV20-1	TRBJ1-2	CSASGHYGYTF
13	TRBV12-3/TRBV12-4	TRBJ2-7	CASTLGTFYEQYF
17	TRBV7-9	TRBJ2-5	CASSPRPTPGGRETQYF
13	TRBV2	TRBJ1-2	CASAYQGGSGYTF
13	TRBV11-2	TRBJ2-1	CASSRDVDNEQFF
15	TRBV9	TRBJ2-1	CASSDSGGPEGEQFF
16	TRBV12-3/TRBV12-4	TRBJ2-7	CASSFLLSGGAYEQYF
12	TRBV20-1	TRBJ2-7	CSARPTGNEQYF
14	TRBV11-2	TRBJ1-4	CASSQGLANEKLFF
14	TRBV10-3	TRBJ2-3	CAISESSGTDTQYF
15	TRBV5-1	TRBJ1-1	CASSLAGTGVLEAFF
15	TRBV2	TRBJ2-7	CASRETGLTSYEQYF
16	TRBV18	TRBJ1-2	CASSPLPDPANYGYTF
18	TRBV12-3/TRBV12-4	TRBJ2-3	CASSSHLTKRGDTDTQYF
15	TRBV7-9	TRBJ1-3	CASSSGQLSGNTIYF
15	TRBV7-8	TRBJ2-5	CASSRGLAVQETQYF
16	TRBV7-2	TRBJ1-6	CASSLPLRVENSPLHF
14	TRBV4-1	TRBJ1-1	CASSYGQVDTDAFF
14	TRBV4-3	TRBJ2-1	CASSHSRPGDEQFF
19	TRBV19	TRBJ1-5	CASSIALGQGSHGNQPQHF